A single sample gave rise to the 14 T cell receptor beta chains below, sequenced in a study of T cell changes during pregnancy in multiple sclerosis. TCRdb's copy holds only in-frame clones and misses some; the assay was immunoSEQ multiplex PCR. Among approximately 30,000 clones listed, roughly 90% were seen once. The sample consisted of CD8+ T cells from peripheral blood mononuclear cells, taken in the second trimester of pregnancy. The origin of the receptors is a female donor with multiple sclerosis, enrolled in a pregnancy study.

The sample holds a few counts of this clone. The J gene is TRBJ1-1, the V gene TRBV13; 8 nucleotides agree with TRBD1. The CDR3 has 15 amino acids. Germline loops: CDR1 PRHDT, CDR2 FYEKMQ (reference sequence). The V segment lost 4 bases and the J segment 0 bases; nucleotides outside the gene matches: 4. The CDR3 sequence: CASSSGGEMNTEAFF. Here the CDR3 DNA reads TGTGCCAGCAGCTCAGGGGGCGAAATGAACACTGAAGCTTTCTTT.

The CDR3 DNA sequence: TGTGCCAGCAGTGAGGGGACTAGCGCGGCAGATACGCAGTATTTT. Its protein is CASSEGTSAADTQYF. The V gene is TRBV6-4, the J gene TRBJ2-3; 10 bases fit TRBD2. The V and J ends lost 3 bases and 4 bases, in that order; junction bases with no gene match: 4. The CDR3 runs to 15 residues. Germline V gives CDR1 MRHNA, CDR2 SNTAGT.

The gene calls are TRBV6-4 and TRBJ1-6; D is unclear. Between the trimmed V and J ends, which lost 2 bases and 8 bases, there was a span of 13 bases. This CDR3 spans 15 amino acids. CDR1 MRHNA and CDR2 SNTAGT come from the germline V gene. DNA of the CDR3: TGTGCCAGCAGTGACCTCCCCCTCGGGGATTCACCCCTCCACTTT. Translating gives CASSDLPLGDSPLHF.

This chain connects TRBV5-1 to TRBJ2-3, with D hard to call. Germline V lookup: CDR1 SGHRS, CDR2 YFSETQ. The CDR3 has 12 amino acids. Trimming removed 1 base from V and 4 bases from J, with 4 bases in between. The CDR3, as DNA: TGCGCCAGCAGCTTGCAGTCAGATACGCAGTATTTT. It yields the protein CASSLQSDTQYF.

The chain carries TRBV28 and TRBJ1-6; weak D call: TRBD1 (5 bases). Trimming took off 2 bases at V and 7 bases at J, with 12 bases between the two ends. The CDR3 spans 15 residues. Germline V gene lookup returns CDR1 MDHEN and CDR2 SYDVKM. CDR3 DNA sequence: TGTGCCAGCAGTTTAGCGGGGGGACCGAATTCACCCCTCCACTTT. Translating gives CASSLAGGPNSPLHF.

The chain is built from TRBV9 and TRBJ2-1; 7 bases match TRBD1. This CDR3 spans 16 amino acids. Germline CDR1 SGDLS, CDR2 YYNGEE. V lost 4 bases and J lost 1; bases outside the gene matches: 8. CDR3 residues: CASSTTGEESYNEQFF. CDR3 nucleotides: TGTGCCAGCAGCACAACAGGGGAAGAGTCCTACAATGAGCAGTTCTTC. Combining the CDR3 with reference TRBV9 and TRBJ2-1 gives the whole variable domain DSGVTQTPKHLITATGQRVTLRCSPRSGDLSVYWYQQSLDQGLQFLIQYYNGEERAKGNILERFSAQQFPDLHSELNLSSLELGDSALYFCASSTTGEESYNEQFFGPGTRLTVL.

The chain couples TRBV7-9 to TRBJ2-7; perhaps TRBD1 as D (5 bases). Germline CDR1 is SEHNR and CDR2 is FQNEAQ (reference sequence). V lost 0 bases and J 3 bases, leaving 6 bases between the germline ends. The CDR3 has 13 amino acids. The CDR3 DNA follows: TGTGCCAGCAGCTTAGCGGGGCGCTACGAGCAGTACTTC. Protein product: CASSLAGRYEQYF.

This chain connects TRBV18 to TRBJ1-1; D is undetermined. Germline V gene data show CDR1 as KGHSH and CDR2 as LQKENI. V gave up 3 bases and J gave up 1 base, with 9 bases separating them. This CDR3 has 14 residues. CDR3 sequence (DNA): TGTGCCAGCTCACCCGCTCGGGGGAACACTGAAGCTTTCTTT. The encoded protein is CASSPARGNTEAFF. Using reference TRBV18 and TRBJ1-1 for the parts outside the CDR3, the full variable domain is NAGVMQNPRHLVRRRGQEARLRCSPMKGHSHVYWYRQLPEEGLKFMVYLQKENIIDESGMPKERFSAEFPKEGPSILRIQQVVRGDSAAYFCASSPARGNTEAFFGQGTRLTVV.

The genes are TRBV15 and TRBJ1-1; TRBD1 agrees at 8 bases. Germline trimming cut 6 bases from V and 4 bases from J; bases unmatched to any gene: 4. Per germline, CDR1 LNHNV and CDR2 YYDKDF (reference sequence). The length of the CDR3 is 13 residues. The CDR3 DNA reads TGTGCCACCAGAGGACAGGGTCTCACTGAAGCTTTCTTT. It specifies CATRGQGLTEAFF.

V gene TRBV5-4 combines with J gene TRBJ1-2; no clear D gene. The V gene's germline CDR1 is SGHNT and CDR2 YYREEE (reference sequence). Deletions cut 3 bases from V and 4 bases from J, with 13 bases between. This CDR3 region has 14 residues. CDR3 sequence: CASSWTGRAYGYTF. DNA of the CDR3: TGTGCCAGCAGCTGGACCGGGCGGGCCTATGGCTACACCTTC.

The chain combines TRBV29-1 with TRBJ2-5; 12 nucleotides agree with TRBD2. The CDR3 covers 15 residues. After removal of 4 bases from V and 5 bases from J, the junction contained 8 bases not matched to a gene. Looked up from germline, CDR1 is SQVTM and CDR2 is ANQGSEA. CDR3 DNA: TGCAGCGTTGCTGGGACTAGCGGGTTGCCGGAGACCCAGTACTTC. As protein: CSVAGTSGLPETQYF.

The rearrangement links TRBV29-1 to TRBJ2-7, with D perhaps TRBD1 (5 bases). Germline V CDR1 and CDR2: SQVTM, ANQGSEA. V shed 4 bases and J shed 2 bases, with 9 bases lying between them. This CDR3 spans 12 amino acids. This CDR3 is CSVATEPYEQYF. The CDR3 nucleotides read TGCAGCGTTGCGACAGAACCCTACGAGCAGTACTTC.

The V call is TRBV28, the J call TRBJ2-1; 11 bases are a match to TRBD2. The germline gives CDR1 MDHEN, CDR2 SYDVKM. The CDR3 runs 16 residues. V shed 6 bases, J shed 0 bases, and the junction held 4 bases outside the gene matches. The CDR3 protein is CASRGTSGLSYNEQFF. The CDR3 nucleotides read TGTGCCAGCAGGGGGACTAGCGGTCTCTCCTACAATGAGCAGTTCTTC. The variable domain in full, completed from reference TRBV28 and TRBJ2-1, reads DVKVTQSSRYLVKRTGEKVFLECVQDMDHENMFWYRQDPGLGLRLIYFSYDVKMKEKGDIPEGYSVSREKKERFSLILESASTNQTSMYLCASRGTSGLSYNEQFFGPGTRLTVL.

The chain couples TRBV19 to TRBJ1-6, with 7 bases lining up with TRBD1. CDR3 size: 13 residues. Germline values: CDR1 LNHDA, CDR2 SQIVND (reference sequence). V dropped 9 bases and J dropped 7; count of bases not matched to a gene: 6. The DNA of the CDR3 is TGTGCCAGCCAGTCGACAGGGAATTCACCCCTCCACTTT. This sequence encodes CASQSTGNSPLHF.